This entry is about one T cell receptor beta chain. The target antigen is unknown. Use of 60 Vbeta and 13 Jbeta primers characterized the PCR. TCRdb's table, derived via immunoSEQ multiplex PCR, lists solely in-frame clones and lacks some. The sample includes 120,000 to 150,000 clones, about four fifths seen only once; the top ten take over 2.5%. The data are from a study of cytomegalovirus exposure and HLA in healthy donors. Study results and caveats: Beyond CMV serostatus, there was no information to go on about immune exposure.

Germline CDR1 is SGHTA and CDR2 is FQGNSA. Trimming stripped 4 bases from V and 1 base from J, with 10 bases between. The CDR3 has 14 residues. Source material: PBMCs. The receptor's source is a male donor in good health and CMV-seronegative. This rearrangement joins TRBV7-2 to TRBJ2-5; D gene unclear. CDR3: CASSSGFLQETQYF. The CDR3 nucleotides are TGTGCCAGCAGCTCCGGTTTCCTCCAAGAGACCCAGTACTTC.